This T cell receptor beta chain was retrieved from a study of response to subunit inactivated influenza vaccine. Study-wide points: The authors proposed limited new T cell recruitment per seasonal influenza vaccination.

Germline-derived CDR1 and CDR2 are SGHRS and YFSETQ. The CDR3 totals 12 residues. V lost 0 bases and J 9 bases, leaving 4 bases between the germline ends. TCRdb processed the RT-PCR reads anew with MiXCR; each CDR3 protein has one entry. The data hold about 780,000 distinct CDR3 sequences, with roughly 18% observed a single time. To note about this clonotype: Its cognate antigen is unknown.

The receptor's source is a man aged 45 to 65 who received an inactivated influenza vaccine. The rearrangement joins TRBV5-1 to TRBJ1-6; D unresolved. The sample was PBMCs from blood, taken about 5 days after vaccination. The CDR3 DNA reads as TGCGCCAGCAGCTTGGACCTTTCACCCCTCCACTTT. Translation: CASSLDLSPLHF. Full variable domain (remainder filled in from reference TRBV5-1 and TRBJ1-6): KAGVTQTPRYLIKTRGQQVTLSCSPISGHRSVSWYQQTPGQGLQFLFEYFSETQRNKGNFPGRFSGRQFSNSRSEMNVSTLELGDSALYLCASSLDLSPLHFGNGTRLTVT.